Presented here are 3 T cell receptor beta chains from one specimen sequenced in a study of blood T cell repertoires in COVID-19. Sequenced by immunoSEQ multiplex PCR; TCRdb stores in-frame clones only, minus some. This table has 150,000 to 200,000 clones, 84% appearing once. Sequencing used PBMCs or T cells enriched from blood (not recorded which). The receptors shown here come from a man in his forties or fifties who had recovered from COVID-19.

This chain joins TRBV13 and TRBJ1-3, with 10 bases that match TRBD1. The V segment lost 4 bases and the J segment 4 bases; nucleotides outside the gene matches: 4. Per the germline V gene, CDR1 is PRHDT and CDR2 is FYEKMQ (reference sequence). CDR3 length equals 15 residues. In DNA form, the CDR3 reads TGTGCCAGCAGCTCAGACAGGGGGCAGGGAAACACCATATATTTT. As protein: CASSSDRGQGNTIYF.

The chain recombines TRBV5-1 with TRBJ2-1; 8 nucleotides match TRBD2. CDR3 length: 15 amino acids. V shed 0 bases and J 7 bases; nucleotides not matched to a gene: 6. The germline gives CDR1 SGHRS, CDR2 YFSETQ. The CDR3 is CASSLERAGVNEQFF. CDR3 bases: TGCGCCAGCAGCTTGGAGCGAGCGGGGGTGAATGAGCAGTTCTTC.

The chain couples TRBV4-3 to TRBJ1-6; the match to TRBD1 covers 10 bases. The CDR3 has 15 residues. V lost 0 bases and J lost 12; bases outside the gene matches: 5. Per germline, CDR1 LGHNA and CDR2 YSLEER. DNA for the CDR3: TGCGCCAGCAGCCAAGATTTGGGACAGGGGTTACCCCTCCACTTT. This encodes CASSQDLGQGLPLHF.